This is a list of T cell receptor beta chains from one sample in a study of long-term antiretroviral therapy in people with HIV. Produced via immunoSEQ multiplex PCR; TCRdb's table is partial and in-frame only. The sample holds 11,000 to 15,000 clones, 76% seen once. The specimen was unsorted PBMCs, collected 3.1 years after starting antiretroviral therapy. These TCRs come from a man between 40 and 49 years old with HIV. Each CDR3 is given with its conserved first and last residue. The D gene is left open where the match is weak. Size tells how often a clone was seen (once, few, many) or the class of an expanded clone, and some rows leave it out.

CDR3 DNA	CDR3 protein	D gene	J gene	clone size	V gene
TGTGCCAGCAGCTCCCGGGACAGCCGCAATCAGCCCCAGCATTTT	CASSSRDSRNQPQHF	TRBD1	TRBJ1-5	NA	TRBV7-8
TGTGCCAGCAGCGCGTCGTCCGATCAGCCCCAGCATTTT	CASSASSDQPQHF	NA	TRBJ1-5	NA	TRBV9
TGTGCCAGCAGCTTAGGGTCGGGAACTGAAGCTTTCTTT	CASSLGSGTEAFF	NA	TRBJ1-1	NA	TRBV7-9
TGTGCCACCATGGGTCGGAGCGACACTGAAGCTTTCTTT	CATMGRSDTEAFF	NA	TRBJ1-1	few	TRBV10-3
TGTGCCAGCTCCCGAACCAGGGTCACAACTAATGAAAAACTGTTTTTT	CASSRTRVTTNEKLFF	NA	TRBJ1-4	NA	TRBV2
TGCGCCAGCAGTTCGGGACAGGGGGCCAGAGGCTACACCTTC	CASSSGQGARGYTF	TRBD1	TRBJ1-2	NA	TRBV5-1
TGTGCCAGCAGCCCAGGGGACTCTGGAAACACCATATATTTT	CASSPGDSGNTIYF	NA	TRBJ1-3	NA	TRBV7-8
TGTGCCAGCAGCTTGGGGGCCAGGGATGAAAAACTGTTTTTT	CASSLGARDEKLFF	NA	TRBJ1-4	NA	TRBV5-6
TGCGCCAGCAGCTTGGCCGGGACCTACGAGCAGTACTTC	CASSLAGTYEQYF	NA	TRBJ2-7	NA	TRBV5-1
TGTGCCTGGAGTTTCCCCCGAAGGGCAATCTCTGGAAACACCATATATTTT	CAWSFPRRAISGNTIYF	NA	TRBJ1-3	NA	TRBV30
TGCGCCAGCAGCCAGGCCGCCACCTCCGATCAGCCCCAGCATTTT	CASSQAATSDQPQHF	NA	TRBJ1-5	medium-sized	TRBV4-1
TGTGCCTGGAGCAGGGACGAGAACACTGAAGCTTTCTTT	CAWSRDENTEAFF	NA	TRBJ1-1	NA	TRBV30
TGTGCCAGCAGCTCAGGGGGCTCCGAGCAGTACTTC	CASSSGGSEQYF	TRBD1	TRBJ2-7	NA	TRBV7-3
TGTGCCAGCAGTTGGGAACAGTATGGCTACACCTTC	CASSWEQYGYTF	NA	TRBJ1-2	NA	TRBV2
TGTGCCAGCAGCCCGGATGGCAGGGAAGGGCAAAATTCACCCCTCCACTTT	CASSPDGREGQNSPLHF	NA	TRBJ1-6	NA	TRBV5-6
TGTGCCAGCAGACAGGGGTACAATGAGCAGTTCTTC	CASRQGYNEQFF	TRBD1	TRBJ2-1	few	TRBV11-2
TGTGCCAGCAGTTGGTCAGGCGGATCTAACTATGGCTACACCTTC	CASSWSGGSNYGYTF	NA	TRBJ1-2	few	TRBV27
TGCGCCAGCAGCTTACGACAGGGGGGCAATGAGCAGTTCTTC	CASSLRQGGNEQFF	TRBD1	TRBJ2-1	NA	TRBV5-1
TGTGCCAGCAGATATCTTCGTGAGCAGTTCTTC	CASRYLREQFF	NA	TRBJ2-1	NA	TRBV6-1
TGTGCCAGCACCAACCCCCCTGGGACAGCGAGCAATGAGCAGTTCTTC	CASTNPPGTASNEQFF	TRBD1	TRBJ2-1	NA	TRBV7-9
TGTGCCAGCAGCTTACAATTTTTGGCGGGGGGTATCAATGAGCAGTTCTTC	CASSLQFLAGGINEQFF	TRBD2	TRBJ2-1	NA	TRBV7-2
TGTGCCAGCTCACCAACCGAGGGGAGAGGTCAGGGCTACACCTTC	CASSPTEGRGQGYTF	NA	TRBJ1-2	NA	TRBV18
TGTGCCTGGGCGTCAGGGTTGGGGTATGGCTACACCTTC	CAWASGLGYGYTF	NA	TRBJ1-2	NA	TRBV30
TGTGCCAGCAGTGCAATGGGGTCCCCGAACACTGAAGCTTTCTTT	CASSAMGSPNTEAFF	NA	TRBJ1-1	few	TRBV2
TGTGCCTGGAATAGCGCTTCCTACAATGAGCAGTTCTTC	CAWNSASYNEQFF	NA	TRBJ2-1	NA	TRBV30
TGTGCCAGCAGCCAAGCCCCGGGGGCGAACACTGAAGCTTTCTTT	CASSQAPGANTEAFF	NA	TRBJ1-1	once	TRBV14
TGCGCCAGCACCCAAGGCGGGGGGCTCTATGGCTACACCTTC	CASTQGGGLYGYTF	NA	TRBJ1-2	once	TRBV5-1
TGTGCCAGCAGCTCGGACAGGGGGATCTACAATGAGCAGTTCTTC	CASSSDRGIYNEQFF	TRBD1	TRBJ2-1	NA	TRBV5-4
TGCGCCAGCAGCTTGAGGACACCGAACACCGGGAAGCTGTTTTTT	CASSLRTPNTGKLFF	NA	TRBJ2-2	NA	TRBV5-1
TGCGCCAGCAGCCAAGTAGTGGGACTAGGACTTTTCGAGCAGTACTTC	CASSQVVGLGLFEQYF	TRBD2	TRBJ2-7	few	TRBV4-1
TGTGCCAGCAGTGAAGGTGGCCGACGGAATGCCTATGGCTACACCTTC	CASSEGGRRNAYGYTF	NA	TRBJ1-2	NA	TRBV2
TGTGCCAGTAGTAACGGGGGTAGCTCCTACAATGAGCAGTTCTTC	CASSNGGSSYNEQFF	NA	TRBJ2-1	NA	TRBV19
TGCAGCGTTTCTTGGGGTATGAACACTGAAGCTTTCTTT	CSVSWGMNTEAFF	NA	TRBJ1-1	medium-sized	TRBV29-1
TGCGCCAGCAGCCTACAGGGGGGAGATACGCAGTATTTT	CASSLQGGDTQYF	TRBD1	TRBJ2-3	NA	TRBV5-1
TGTGCCAGCACACCTCCGGCGGGAAACACCATATATTTT	CASTPPAGNTIYF	NA	TRBJ1-3	NA	TRBV6-5
TGTGCCAGCAGTTACGACAGTAACACCGGGGAGCTGTTTTTT	CASSYDSNTGELFF	NA	TRBJ2-2	NA	TRBV6-5
TGTGCCAGCGGACGGCCCTTAACTCTCGAGCAGTACTTC	CASGRPLTLEQYF	NA	TRBJ2-7	few	TRBV27
TGTGCCAGTAAGGGACAGGCCAATCCTTACAATGAGCAGTTCTTC	CASKGQANPYNEQFF	TRBD1	TRBJ2-1	once	TRBV19
TGTGCCTGGACTCGGCTGAACACTGAAGCTTTCTTT	CAWTRLNTEAFF	NA	TRBJ1-1	NA	TRBV30
TGTGCCAGCTCACCACCTCTGGTAACCACCTACGAGCAGTACTTC	CASSPPLVTTYEQYF	NA	TRBJ2-7	once	TRBV18
TGTGCCAGCAGTGAACGCCCGGGGGCGTGGGGGTCCTACGAGCAGTACTTC	CASSERPGAWGSYEQYF	NA	TRBJ2-7	NA	TRBV2
TGTGCCAGTAGTATAGAGGAGGCTGGTAACATTCAGTACTTC	CASSIEEAGNIQYF	NA	TRBJ2-4	NA	TRBV19
TGTGCCAGCAGCTTAACAGGGGGCGCCTATGGCTACACCTTC	CASSLTGGAYGYTF	TRBD1	TRBJ1-2	NA	TRBV5-5
TGTGCCAGCAGTATGCCGGGACAGAACACTGAAGCTTTCTTT	CASSMPGQNTEAFF	NA	TRBJ1-1	NA	TRBV6-5
TGTGCCAGCAGCGACCCCCCGGACGGATTGAACACTGAAGCTTTCTTT	CASSDPPDGLNTEAFF	NA	TRBJ1-1	NA	TRBV9
TGTGCCAGCACTCTAGCGGGGACTACAGATACGCAGTATTTT	CASTLAGTTDTQYF	TRBD2	TRBJ2-3	NA	TRBV27
TGCAGCGTTGAAGGGATCCCAGGGGCCTATGGCTACACCTTC	CSVEGIPGAYGYTF	NA	TRBJ1-2	few	TRBV29-1
TGTGCCAGCAGCCCTCCGACAGTGAGCTCCTATAATTCACCCCTCCACTTT	CASSPPTVSSYNSPLHF	NA	TRBJ1-6	NA	TRBV7-8
TGTGCCAGCAGCTTAGGACTAGCAAACGAGCAGTACTTC	CASSLGLANEQYF	TRBD2	TRBJ2-7	NA	TRBV7-9
TGTGCCAGCAGCTTGGGACAGGGGGCTTTAAACTATGGCTACACCTTC	CASSLGQGALNYGYTF	TRBD1	TRBJ1-2	NA	TRBV5-8
TGTGCCACCAGCAGAGATTGGGGGGAGGGAAACTCTGGAAACACCATATATTTT	CATSRDWGEGNSGNTIYF	NA	TRBJ1-3	NA	TRBV15
TGTGCCAGCAGCGTCCGGGACAGCCAAGAGACCCAGTACTTC	CASSVRDSQETQYF	TRBD1	TRBJ2-5	NA	TRBV7-9
TGTGCCAGCAGCTCCCCGACAGGGCCCGAAAAACTGTTTTTT	CASSSPTGPEKLFF	TRBD1	TRBJ1-4	NA	TRBV13
TGTGCCAGCAGTTATTCCGGGACTGGTGGCTACACCTTC	CASSYSGTGGYTF	NA	TRBJ1-2	NA	TRBV6-6
TGTGCCAGCAGCTTCCTAACTGAAGGAGAAAAACTGTTTTTT	CASSFLTEGEKLFF	NA	TRBJ1-4	NA	TRBV5-5
TGCGCCAGCAGGACAGGGGCTGCCCCCACGAGTTCACCCCTCCACTTT	CASRTGAAPTSSPLHF	TRBD1	TRBJ1-6	NA	TRBV5-1
TGTGCCAGCAGTTCGCCCCCGGGTGCGGCAGGGGAGCAGTACTTC	CASSSPPGAAGEQYF	NA	TRBJ2-7	NA	TRBV6-5
TGTGCCAGCAGCCCAGAGGACAGGGGCCCCTACGAGCAGTACTTC	CASSPEDRGPYEQYF	TRBD1	TRBJ2-7	NA	TRBV9